The 26 T cell receptor beta chains given below trace back to one sample, sequenced in a study of T-cell memory formation after mild COVID-19. TCRdb itself ran the 5' RACE reads through MiXCR, one entry per CDR3 protein. Among hundreds of thousands of distinct CDR3 sequences listed, approximately 21% were seen once. The sample comprised PBMCs or a T cell subset sorted from them (not recorded which). These receptors were taken from an adult woman who had mild COVID-19 (a few samples of this study predate the infection). Cell type and time point are not known.

This clonotype was detected only a few times. The chain joins TRBV4-2 to TRBJ1-5; TRBD1 matches at 8 bases. The CDR3 length is 15 residues. J lost 4 bases, V lost 1 base, and 3 bases had no gene match. The V gene's germline CDR1 is LGHNA and CDR2 YNFKEQ. The CDR3 reads CASSQAGGQNQPQHF. CDR3 nucleotide sequence: TGTGCCAGCAGCCAAGCAGGGGGCCAGAATCAGCCCCAGCATTTT.

The chain couples TRBV11-2 to TRBJ1-5, with D perhaps TRBD1 (5 bases). V lost 3 bases to trimming and J lost 3 bases, with 6 bases between them. The CDR3 is made up of 13 amino acids. Germline V CDR1 and CDR2: SGHAT, FQNNGV. The CDR3 sequence is CASSFGANQPQHF. The CDR3 bases are TGTGCCAGCAGCTTTGGGGCCAATCAGCCCCAGCATTTT.

This chain joins TRBV11-2 and TRBJ2-7; a possible D gene is TRBD2 (6 bases). This CDR3 region has 15 residues. Deletions cut 5 bases from V and 3 bases from J, with 17 bases between. Germline V CDR1 and CDR2: SGHAT, FQNNGV. The CDR3 sequence is CASSRNRDSFYEQYF. The DNA of the CDR3 is TGTGCCAGCAGCCGTAACCGGGACTCCTTCTACGAGCAGTACTTC.

The chain joins TRBV3-1 to TRBJ2-7; D is uncertain. The CDR3 is 12 amino acids. Germline assignment: CDR1 LGHDT and CDR2 YNNKEL (reference sequence). Trimming pared 1 base from V and 3 bases from J, leaving 4 bases between. CDR3 amino acids: CASSQVHYEQYF. In DNA form, the CDR3 reads TGTGCCAGCAGCCAAGTTCACTACGAGCAGTACTTC.

This clonotype turned up a few times. The V call is TRBV10-3, the J call TRBJ1-2; no firm D call. The CDR3 runs 14 residues. Deletions cut 4 bases from V and 0 bases from J, with 9 bases between. The germline gives CDR1 ENHRY, CDR2 SYGVKD. This CDR3 reads CAISVGETNYGYTF. In DNA, the CDR3 is TGTGCCATCAGTGTTGGCGAGACTAACTATGGCTACACCTTC.

V gene TRBV9 combines with J gene TRBJ1-1, with D tentatively TRBD1 (5 bases). CDR1 is SGDLS, CDR2 YYNGEE, per germline. This CDR3 is built from 15 residues. V was shortened by 0 bases and J by 6 bases, with 15 bases between the two germline ends. The CDR3 DNA sequence: TGTGCCAGCAGCGTAGCTGAGGGGTCGTACGCTGAAGCTTTCTTT. Its translation: CASSVAEGSYAEAFF.

There are a few counts of this clonotype. The V call is TRBV28, the J call TRBJ1-6, with D maybe TRBD1 (6 bases). V shed 6 bases and J shed 5 bases, with 17 bases lying between them. This CDR3 is 16 amino acids long. Germline V gives CDR1 MDHEN, CDR2 SYDVKM. CDR3 DNA: TGTGCCAGCAGCACCCCCGGACAGCAAAATAATTCACCCCTCCACTTT. Protein sequence: CASSTPGQQNNSPLHF.

This clonotype showed up just a few times. The rearrangement links TRBV28 to TRBJ2-3, with 11 bases identical to TRBD2. The CDR3 runs 16 residues. Germline V gives CDR1 MDHEN, CDR2 SYDVKM. The V gene end was trimmed by 4 bases and the J gene end by 3 bases; junction bases not matched to a gene: 6. The CDR3 nucleotides are TGTGCCAGCAGTTGGCTGACTAGCGGGGCAACAGATACGCAGTATTTT. Encoded protein: CASSWLTSGATDTQYF.

This clonotype was observed a few times. The chain recombines TRBV5-1 with TRBJ1-2, with 10 bases that match TRBD1. Germline V gene sequence: CDR1 SGHRS, CDR2 YFSETQ. Germline trimming cut 3 bases from V and 6 bases from J; bases unmatched to any gene: 5. The CDR3 sequence is 14 residues long. CDR3 protein: CASSSDRGLDGYTF. CDR3 DNA sequence: TGCGCCAGCAGCTCCGACAGGGGGCTGGATGGCTACACCTTC. Variable domain in full (rest from reference TRBV5-1 and TRBJ1-2): KAGVTQTPRYLIKTRGQQVTLSCSPISGHRSVSWYQQTPGQGLQFLFEYFSETQRNKGNFPGRFSGRQFSNSRSEMNVSTLELGDSALYLCASSSDRGLDGYTFGSGTRLTVV.

The V call is TRBV9, the J call TRBJ2-7; no definite D call. The germline V gene encodes CDR1 SGDLS and CDR2 YYNGEE. Trimming removed 0 bases at V and 0 bases at J, with 10 bases between. This CDR3 spans 15 amino acids. CDR3 loop: CASSVGAESSYEQYF. The CDR3 region has the DNA TGTGCCAGCAGCGTAGGGGCGGAGAGCTCCTACGAGCAGTACTTC.

This clonotype was observed a few times. The V gene is TRBV3-1, the J gene TRBJ1-3, with D perhaps matching TRBD1 (5 bases). Germline CDR1 LGHDT, CDR2 YNNKEL (reference sequence). This CDR3 spans 17 amino acids. V gave up 2 bases and J gave up 0 bases, with 14 bases separating them. This CDR3 is CASSQLPGANSGNTIYF. The CDR3 coding sequence is TGTGCCAGCAGCCAACTCCCCGGGGCGAACTCTGGAAACACCATATATTTT.

The V gene is TRBV24-1, the J gene TRBJ2-1; D uncertain. This CDR3 is built from 14 residues. V lost 4 bases and J 1 base, leaving 7 bases between the germline ends. CDR1 and CDR2 (germline): KGHDR, SFDVKD. CDR3 nucleotide sequence: TGTGCCACCAGTGACCAATTATCCTACAATGAGCAGTTCTTC. It encodes CATSDQLSYNEQFF.

This clonotype was counted ten times or more. The genes are TRBV7-9 and TRBJ2-1, with TRBD1 matching over 7 bases. J gave up 0 bases and V 4 bases, and 9 bases lay outside the gene matches. Germline V gene sequence: CDR1 SEHNR, CDR2 FQNEAQ (reference sequence). The CDR3 is 17 residues long. The CDR3 protein is CASSSRTGESSYNEQFF. The CDR3 region has the DNA TGTGCCAGCAGCTCACGGACAGGTGAGAGCTCCTACAATGAGCAGTTCTTC.

About this clonotype itself: A read error may account for a junction end that differs from germline. The J gene is TRBJ2-1, the V gene TRBV7-7; either TRBD1 or TRBD2 may supply D (6 bases each). Germline V gene data show CDR1 as SSHAT and CDR2 as FNYEAQ (reference sequence). This CDR3 has 16 residues. The CDR3 here is CASSFEGGSSHNEQFF. CDR3 coding DNA: TGTGCTAGCAGCTTTGAGGGGGGAAGCTCCCACAATGAGCAGTTCTTC.

V usage is TRBV9 and J usage is TRBJ2-3; the D gene is possibly TRBD1 (7 bases). Trimming removed 3 bases at V and 2 bases at J, with 28 bases between. From germline, CDR1 is SGDLS and CDR2 YYNGEE. The CDR3 loop spans 20 amino acids. Here the CDR3 reads CASSAVSIPAGGKNTDTQYF. CDR3 coding DNA: TGTGCCAGCAGCGCAGTATCAATCCCCGCAGGGGGGAAAAACACAGATACGCAGTATTTT.

This clonotype was seen at least ten times. The gene calls are TRBV2 and TRBJ2-1; TRBD2 matches at 9 bases. V lost 4 bases and J lost 6; bases outside the gene matches: 10. Germline V lookup: CDR1 SNHLY, CDR2 FYNNEI. This CDR3 is built from 16 residues. For the CDR3, the DNA is TGTGCCAGCAGTGGAAGGCGGGGGGGCCCGGTCAATGAGCAGTTCTTC. Amino acid sequence: CASSGRRGGPVNEQFF.

The chain recombines TRBV25-1 with TRBJ2-5; 7 positions match TRBD2. CDR1 MGHDK and CDR2 SYGVNS come from the germline V gene. CDR3 length: 14 amino acids. V shed 4 bases and J 7 bases; nucleotides not matched to a gene: 9. DNA for the CDR3: TGTGCCAGCAGTGGGCTAGCGGACTTGGGGACCCAGTACTTC. This codes for CASSGLADLGTQYF.

This clonotype appeared many times. The V call is TRBV15, the J call TRBJ2-4; D may correspond to TRBD1 or TRBD2 (5 bases each). CDR1 is LNHNV, CDR2 YYDKDF, per germline (reference sequence). V was pared by 0 bases and J by 4 bases, with 13 bases between. The CDR3 totals 16 residues. The CDR3 DNA sequence: TGTGCCACCAGCAGAGAGTCCGGGACGGATAAAAACATTCAGTACTTC. Its protein product is CATSRESGTDKNIQYF. The full variable domain, with the rest looked up from reference TRBV15 and TRBJ2-4, is DAMVIQNPRYQVTQFGKPVTLSCSQTLNHNVMYWYQQKSSQAPKLLFHYYDKDFNNEADTPDNFQSRRPNTSFCFLDIRSPGLGDTAMYLCATSRESGTDKNIQYFGAGTRLSVL.

The gene calls are TRBV10-3 and TRBJ2-1, with D uncertain. The CDR3 is 13 amino acids. Between the trimmed V and J ends, which lost 6 bases and 6 bases, there was a span of 12 bases. CDR1 is ENHRY, CDR2 SYGVKD, per germline. The CDR3 DNA reads TGTGCCATCAGGTCCATCTCTAGCAATGAGCAGTTCTTC. Translating it yields CAIRSISSNEQFF.

The chain carries TRBV12-3 or TRBV12-4 and TRBJ2-1; TRBD2 matches 15 bases. V dropped 2 bases and J dropped 7; count of bases not matched to a gene: 9. The CDR3 totals 18 residues. CDR3 loop: CASSLLGLAGGIPNEQFF. As DNA, the CDR3 is TGTGCCAGCAGTTTACTTGGACTAGCGGGGGGGATTCCAAATGAGCAGTTCTTC.

The chain employs TRBV5-4 and TRBJ1-1; the match to TRBD1 covers 12 bases. In germline, CDR1 is SGHNT, CDR2 YYREEE (reference sequence). This CDR3 comprises 16 residues. The ends lost 2 bases at V and 8 bases at J; junction bases unmatched: 10. CDR3 sequence reads: CASSFMTGTGGGEAFF. CDR3 nucleotide sequence: TGTGCCAGCAGCTTTATGACCGGGACAGGGGGCGGGGAAGCTTTCTTT.

The J gene is TRBJ1-1, the V gene TRBV7-7; the D is unclear. CDR3 size: 14 residues. Germline assignment: CDR1 SSHAT and CDR2 FNYEAQ (reference sequence). V lost 5 bases and J lost 4, with 14 bases in between. CDR3 sequence reads: CASSPTSRITEAFF. The CDR3 DNA reads as TGTGCCAGCAGCCCGACTTCCCGCATCACTGAAGCTTTCTTT.

The sample holds a few counts of this clonotype. The rearrangement links TRBV9 to TRBJ1-2; TRBD1 might be the D (6 bases). This CDR3 spans 15 amino acids. CDR1 is SGDLS, CDR2 YYNGEE, per germline. Trimming cost V 2 bases and J 8 bases, with 19 bases left between them. CDR3 amino acids: CASSVGGTKFYGYTF. CDR3 bases: TGTGCCAGCAGCGTTGGTGGGACAAAGTTCTACGGCTACACCTTC.

This clonotype came up a few times. CDR3 nucleotide sequence: TGTGCCACCAGTGATCCTGGGTCCCTAGCGGGAGAGACCCAGTACTTC. Translation: CATSDPGSLAGETQYF. The rearrangement uses TRBV24-1 and TRBJ2-5, with 8 bases fitting TRBD2. Losses at the gene ends were 3 bases for V and 4 bases for J; bases not matched to a gene: 9. CDR3 length: 16 residues. Germline CDR1 and CDR2: KGHDR and SFDVKD.

The rearrangement links TRBV6-2 or TRBV6-3 to TRBJ1-5; 9 nucleotides match TRBD1. Germline V gives CDR1 MNHEY, CDR2 SVGEGT. Trimming at V came to 8 bases and at J to 6 bases, leaving 5 bases not matched to a gene. This CDR3 is built from 13 residues. CDR3: CASQDRGGQPQHF. CDR3 DNA sequence: TGTGCCAGCCAGGACAGGGGCGGTCAGCCCCAGCATTTT.

The chain joins TRBV18 to TRBJ1-1; D remains ambiguous. Germline loops: CDR1 KGHSH, CDR2 LQKENI. Trimming took 2 bases from V and 0 from J, leaving 10 bases between them. The CDR3 length is 15 residues. The CDR3 sequence: CASSPMSEMNTEAFF. Written as DNA, the CDR3 is TGTGCCAGCTCACCAATGTCAGAGATGAACACTGAAGCTTTCTTT.